The clone carrying this T cell receptor beta chain was found a few times. Its antigen is not known. A J-beta primer mix and a sample-barcoded 5' primer were used in a second PCR of roughly 6 to 11 cycles. TCRdb processed the 5' RACE reads anew with MiXCR; each CDR3 protein has one entry. The sample has about 680,000 distinct CDR3 sequences; approximately 50% are singletons. The data belong to a study of blood T cells in healthy people across ages. Trimming at V came to 7 bases and at J to 2 bases, leaving 6 bases not matched to a gene. The CDR3 has 15 amino acids. From germline, CDR1 is MNHEY and CDR2 SMNVEV (reference sequence). Findings of the study overall: Compared with aged donors, long-lived donors showed fewer expanded clones, suggesting selection.

The TCR originated in a woman aged 60-75 years in good health. The V gene is TRBV27, the J gene TRBJ2-1; 9 nucleotides line up with TRBD2. Sequencing was performed on blood. The CDR3 loop reads CASKLAGSAYNEQFF. The CDR3 DNA reads TGTGCCAGCAAGCTAGCGGGATCGGCCTACAATGAGCAGTTCTTC.